Following are 27 T cell receptor beta chains from one sample sequenced in a study of blood T cell repertoires in COVID-19. Only in-frame clones appear in the TCRdb table, and some are missing; sequencing was by immunoSEQ multiplex PCR. The sample lists 90,000 to 130,000 clones, less than 85% occurring once. Material for sequencing was peripheral blood. The receptors come from a woman over 75 with acute or convalescent COVID-19.

V and J are TRBV13 and TRBJ1-1; no clear D. V lost 4 bases and J lost 3, with 18 bases in between. The CDR3 covers 16 residues. Per the germline V gene, CDR1 is PRHDT and CDR2 is FYEKMQ (reference sequence). The CDR3 DNA is TGTGCCAGCAGCTCCGCCCCCGAGGGCTGGTACACTGAAGCTTTCTTT. Its protein product is CASSSAPEGWYTEAFF.

The V gene is TRBV24-1, the J gene TRBJ2-7; D may be TRBD2 (5 bases). The CDR3 spans 16 residues. V shed 5 bases and J shed 1 base, with 17 bases lying between them. Germline V gene sequence: CDR1 KGHDR, CDR2 SFDVKD. The CDR3 region has the DNA TGTGCCACCAGTGCTCATTCAACCCGGAGGTCCTACGAGCAGTACTTC. It translates to CATSAHSTRRSYEQYF.

The genes are TRBV29-1 and TRBJ1-3; no clear D gene. Germline V lookup: CDR1 SQVTM, CDR2 ANQGSEA. The CDR3 spans 14 residues. V lost 0 bases, J lost 3 bases, and 9 bases lay in between. The CDR3 DNA follows: TGCAGCGTTGAAGATTCCGGTTTTGGAAACACCATATATTTT. Encoded protein: CSVEDSGFGNTIYF.

CDR3 amino acids: CASSGSNRAGANVLTF. CDR3 sequence (DNA): TGCGCCAGCAGCGGCTCAAACAGGGCCGGGGCCAACGTCCTGACTTTC. The chain combines TRBV5-1 with TRBJ2-6, with D maybe TRBD1 (6 bases). The CDR3 is 16 amino acids. The germline V gene encodes CDR1 SGHRS and CDR2 YFSETQ. Trimming shortened V by 4 bases and J by 4 bases, and 15 bases separated the two germline ends.

The chain joins TRBV14 to TRBJ2-5, with no clear D. Germline loops: CDR1 SGHDN, CDR2 FVKESK. The CDR3 spans 12 residues. Trimming took 3 bases from V and 3 from J, leaving 5 bases between them. This CDR3 is CASSHLEETQYF. CDR3 DNA sequence: TGTGCCAGCAGCCACCTTGAAGAGACCCAGTACTTC.

The chain has TRBV7-2 and TRBJ1-2, with D uncertain. Trimming took off 2 bases at V and 2 bases at J, with 12 bases between the two ends. Germline values: CDR1 SGHTA, CDR2 FQGNSA. The CDR3 consists of 15 residues. The CDR3 DNA reads as TGTGCCAGCAGCTTAATATGGGCAGCAAACTATGGCTACACCTTC. Its protein is CASSLIWAANYGYTF.

The chain recombines TRBV10-3 with TRBJ1-1; D not certain. CDR3 length: 17 residues. The germline V gene has CDR1 ENHRY and CDR2 SYGVKD. V lost 2 bases and J lost 1, with 17 bases in between. CDR3 bases: TGTGCCATCAGTGAGGGATTGGAGAGGGTGCAGAACACTGAAGCTTTCTTT. It translates to CAISEGLERVQNTEAFF.

The chain employs TRBV7-3 and TRBJ2-3; 10 bases match TRBD2. The CDR3 spans 15 residues. The trim removed 4 bases at V and 6 bases at J, leaving 7 bases unmatched. Germline V gene data show CDR1 as SGHTA and CDR2 as FQGTGA. The CDR3 here is CASSSLAGGLDTQYF. CDR3 in DNA: TGTGCCAGCAGCTCGTTAGCGGGGGGCCTGGATACGCAGTATTTT.

The chain is built from TRBV30 and TRBJ2-3, with TRBD2 matching 16 bases. Germline values: CDR1 GTSNPN, CDR2 SVGIG (reference sequence). V gave up 3 bases and J gave up 9 bases; unmatched junction bases: 9. The CDR3 length is 16 residues. Here the CDR3 DNA reads TGTGCCTGGAGCCCGGGACTAGCGGGAGGGACGTGGACGCAGTATTTT. Protein: CAWSPGLAGGTWTQYF.

The J gene is TRBJ2-1, the V gene TRBV5-4; weak D call: TRBD2 (6 bases). In germline, CDR1 is SGHNT, CDR2 YYREEE (reference sequence). Trimming left V 0 bases short and J 2 bases short, with 12 bases between. The CDR3 sequence is 16 residues long. The CDR3 loop is CASSLASAGTYNEQFF. The CDR3 nucleotides are TGTGCCAGCAGCTTGGCCTCGGCGGGAACCTACAATGAGCAGTTCTTC.

The V gene is TRBV7-9, the J gene TRBJ2-3, with D uncertain. The CDR3 spans 13 residues. Trimming left V 2 bases short and J 3 bases short, with 6 bases between. Germline loops: CDR1 SEHNR, CDR2 FQNEAQ (reference sequence). The CDR3 sequence: CASSLSTTDTQYF. CDR3 in DNA: TGTGCCAGCAGCTTATCTACTACAGATACGCAGTATTTT.

This sequence joins TRBV9 and TRBJ1-1; D unclear. The CDR3 covers 14 residues. V lost 0 bases, J lost 7 bases, and 13 bases lay in between. Germline V gene data show CDR1 as SGDLS and CDR2 as YYNGEE. The CDR3 region is CASSVGRGWGEAFF. The CDR3 DNA is TGTGCCAGCAGCGTAGGGCGGGGTTGGGGTGAAGCTTTCTTT.

The chain employs TRBV2 and TRBJ1-1, with TRBD1 identical over 7 bases. The junction had 8 bases not matched to a gene; V was cut back by 0 bases and J by 10 bases. In germline, CDR1 is SNHLY, CDR2 FYNNEI. This CDR3 region has 14 residues. CDR3 DNA sequence: TGTGCCAGCAGTGAAGCCCCCACAGGGGTGAGAGCTTTCTTT. This translates into CASSEAPTGVRAFF. Full variable domain (missing parts from reference TRBV2 and TRBJ1-1): EPEVTQTPSHQVTQMGQEVILRCVPISNHLYFYWYRQILGQKVEFLVSFYNNEISEKSEIFDDQFSVERPDGSNFTLKIRSTKLEDSAMYFCASSEAPTGVRAFFGQGTRLTVV.

The V and J genes are TRBV28 and TRBJ2-7; 12 bases are a match to TRBD2. CDR3 size: 17 residues. Germline V gives CDR1 MDHEN, CDR2 SYDVKM. Trimming took 1 base from V and 1 from J; bases not matched to a gene: 5. The CDR3 is CASSLFQGLAGSYEQYF. Here the CDR3 DNA reads TGTGCCAGCAGTTTATTCCAAGGACTAGCGGGGTCCTACGAGCAGTACTTC.

This chain joins TRBV6-5 and TRBJ1-4, with 11 bases fitting TRBD1. V lost 2 bases to trimming and J lost 5 bases; unmatched junction nucleotides: 1. Germline V lookup: CDR1 MNHEY, CDR2 SVGAGI. The CDR3 loop spans 15 amino acids. The DNA for the CDR3 is TGTGCCAGCAGTTACGGGACAGGGGGAAATGAAAAACTGTTTTTT. Its protein is CASSYGTGGNEKLFF.

V is TRBV3-1 (or the pseudogene TRBV3-2) and J is TRBJ2-7, with D unresolved. CDR3 length equals 15 residues. Germline-derived CDR1 and CDR2 are LGHDT and YNNKEL (reference sequence). Trimming shortened V by 6 bases and J by 0 bases, and 15 bases separated the two germline ends. DNA for the CDR3: TGTGCCAGCAGTTCTCGACAATTTAGCTCCTACGAGCAGTACTTC. Residues: CASSSRQFSSYEQYF.

The chain combines TRBV3-1 (or the pseudogene TRBV3-2) with TRBJ2-1, with 9 positions matching TRBD2. The CDR3 runs to 15 residues. The junction had 8 bases not matched to a gene; V was cut back by 4 bases and J by 7 bases. Per germline, CDR1 LGHDT and CDR2 YNNKEL (reference sequence). The CDR3 here is CASSPRRGGRNEQFF. The DNA of the CDR3 is TGTGCCAGCAGCCCGCGGCGGGGGGGGAGAAATGAGCAGTTCTTC.

The chain has TRBV30 and TRBJ1-4, with 12 bases identical to TRBD1. The V gene end was trimmed by 1 base and the J gene end by 8 bases; junction bases not matched to a gene: 5. The CDR3 runs 15 residues. Per germline, CDR1 GTSNPN and CDR2 SVGIG (reference sequence). The DNA for the CDR3 is TGTGCCTGGAGTGCAAGGGACAGGGGGCGCGAAAAACTGTTTTTT. This translates into CAWSARDRGREKLFF.

For the CDR3, the DNA is TGCAGCGTTGGAGCTAGCGGGGGGGCTGGGGAGACCCAGTACTTC. It translates to CSVGASGGAGETQYF. The chain uses TRBV29-1 and TRBJ2-5; TRBD2 aligns across 12 bases. Germline assignment: CDR1 SQVTM and CDR2 ANQGSEA. With 4 bases clipped from V and 5 bases from J, the junction kept 8 bases outside the gene matches. The CDR3 contains 15 residues.

DNA of the CDR3: TGTGCCAGCTCATCAGGGACAGGGGGCCCGAACACTGAAGCTTTCTTT. It translates to CASSSGTGGPNTEAFF. The V call is TRBV18, the J call TRBJ1-1, with 12 nucleotides matching TRBD1. This CDR3 is built from 16 residues. V lost 5 bases, J lost 1 base, and 5 bases stayed unmatched. Germline loops: CDR1 KGHSH, CDR2 LQKENI.

This chain joins TRBV29-1 and TRBJ1-5; weak D call: TRBD1 (5 bases). The CDR3 extends over 13 amino acids. Per the germline V gene, CDR1 is SQVTM and CDR2 is ANQGSEA. V lost 6 bases, J lost 5 bases, and 14 bases lay in between. The DNA for the CDR3 is TGCAGCGTAGCCCGGACACCAGATCAGCCCCAGCATTTT. Translating gives CSVARTPDQPQHF.

The chain joins TRBV28 to TRBJ2-7; D might be TRBD2 (6 bases). Germline loops: CDR1 MDHEN, CDR2 SYDVKM. V gave up 8 bases and J gave up 4 bases, with 18 bases separating them. The CDR3 loop spans 14 amino acids. CDR3 residues: CASRVFGEAYEQYF. Written as DNA, the CDR3 is TGTGCCAGCCGAGTTTTTGGGGAGGCTTACGAGCAGTACTTC.

The rearrangement uses TRBV9 and TRBJ2-1; TRBD2 agrees at 12 bases. This CDR3 spans 21 amino acids. V lost 0 bases, J lost 0 bases, and 13 bases stayed unmatched. The V gene's germline CDR1 is SGDLS and CDR2 YYNGEE. The CDR3 DNA is TGTGCCAGCAGCGTAGGGACTAGCGGGGCGATCGCTTCAAGCTCCTACAATGAGCAGTTCTTC. It translates to CASSVGTSGAIASSSYNEQFF.

This chain connects TRBV2 to TRBJ1-6, with D possibly matching TRBD1 (5 bases). There are 15 residues in the CDR3. V dropped 2 bases and J dropped 9 bases, with 14 bases sitting between them. Germline V lookup: CDR1 SNHLY, CDR2 FYNNEI. CDR3 sequence: CASSESQGGVSPLHF. CDR3 nucleotides: TGTGCCAGCAGTGAATCTCAGGGTGGAGTTTCACCCCTCCACTTT.

The chain joins TRBV5-1 to TRBJ1-3; 8 nucleotides agree with TRBD1. The CDR3 is made up of 15 amino acids. Germline V CDR1 and CDR2: SGHRS, YFSETQ. Trimming took 3 bases from V and 2 from J; bases not matched to a gene: 4. The CDR3 nucleotides are TGCGCCAGCAGCTCGGCAGGGGGCACTGGAAACACCATATATTTT. Translating gives CASSSAGGTGNTIYF.

The genes are TRBV3-1 (or the pseudogene TRBV3-2) and TRBJ1-2; TRBD1 aligns across 8 bases. This CDR3 is built from 15 residues. Germline V gives CDR1 LGHDT, CDR2 YNNKEL (reference sequence). The V segment lost 2 bases and the J segment 5 bases; nucleotides outside the gene matches: 7. CDR3 residues: CASSQWDDRGYGYTF. DNA for the CDR3: TGTGCCAGCAGCCAATGGGATGACAGGGGATATGGCTACACCTTC.

This chain uses TRBV5-1 with TRBJ2-1; the D gene is possibly TRBD2 (5 bases). The CDR3 has 12 amino acids. V was shortened by 0 bases and J by 10 bases, with 8 bases between the two germline ends. Germline CDR1 and CDR2: SGHRS and YFSETQ. The DNA of the CDR3 is TGCGCCAGCAGCTTGGACGGGGTAGAGCAGTTCTTC. Translation gives CASSLDGVEQFF.